This TCR beta chain is drawn from a study of vaccination and CD4 T cells after COVID-19. Study details: Typically, post-vaccine samples were obtained a median about 70 days after dose two, within a range of 14 to 241. Overlapping SARS-CoV-2, HCoV-NL63, HCoV-OC43 and HCoV-229E spike peptides stimulated the cells.

Cultured CD4+ T-cell DNA underwent Oncomine TCR Beta short-read sequencing. Each CDR3 protein gets one entry after TCRdb re-called the PCR reads with MiXCR. The repertoire holds 8,200 or so distinct CDR3 sequences, with 61% as singletons. Treatment of the sample: roughly 10-day PBMC culture with coronavirus spike peptide pools or control peptides (ViraFEST assay). This CDR3 contains 14 residues. Germline V CDR1 and CDR2: MNHEY, SMNVEV (reference sequence). V gave up 6 bases and J gave up 4 bases; unmatched junction bases: 6. For this clonotype: As yet, its antigen is unknown.

Input material: CD4+ T cells from blood, cultured in vitro. V and J are TRBV27 and TRBJ1-3; the match to TRBD1 covers 7 bases. This sequence was found in a human donor who had recovered from COVID-19. The CDR3 region has the DNA TGTGCCAGCAGCGCTGACAGGGTAGGAAACACCATATATTTT. This sequence encodes CASSADRVGNTIYF.